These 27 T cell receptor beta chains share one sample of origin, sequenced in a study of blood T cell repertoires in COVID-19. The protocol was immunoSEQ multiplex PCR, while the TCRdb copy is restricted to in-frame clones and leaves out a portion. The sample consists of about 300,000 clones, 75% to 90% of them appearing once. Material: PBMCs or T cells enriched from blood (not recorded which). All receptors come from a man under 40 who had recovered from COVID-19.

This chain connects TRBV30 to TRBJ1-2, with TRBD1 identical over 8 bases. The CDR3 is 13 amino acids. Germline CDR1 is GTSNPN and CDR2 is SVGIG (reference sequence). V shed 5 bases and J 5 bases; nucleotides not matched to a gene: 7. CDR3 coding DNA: TGTGCCTGGTCTGGGGACAGGTATTATGGCTACACCTTC. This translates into CAWSGDRYYGYTF.

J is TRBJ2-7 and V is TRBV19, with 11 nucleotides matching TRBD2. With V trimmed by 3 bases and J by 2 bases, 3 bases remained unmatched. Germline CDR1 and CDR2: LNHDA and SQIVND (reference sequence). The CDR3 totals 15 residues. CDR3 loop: CASSISGLAAYEQYF. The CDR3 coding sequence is TGTGCCAGTAGTATTTCGGGACTAGCGGCCTACGAGCAGTACTTC.

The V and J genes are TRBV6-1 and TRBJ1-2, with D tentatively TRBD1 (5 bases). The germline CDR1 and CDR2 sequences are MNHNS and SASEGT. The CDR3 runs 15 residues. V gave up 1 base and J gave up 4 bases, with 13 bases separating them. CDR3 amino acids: CASSEEAREGYGYTF. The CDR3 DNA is TGTGCCAGCAGTGAAGAAGCCAGGGAGGGCTATGGCTACACCTTC.

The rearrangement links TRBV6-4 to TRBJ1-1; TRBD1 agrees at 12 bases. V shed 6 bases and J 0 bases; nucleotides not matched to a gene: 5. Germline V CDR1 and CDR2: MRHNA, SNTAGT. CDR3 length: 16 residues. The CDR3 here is CASRPGQGALNTEAFF. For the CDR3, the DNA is TGTGCCAGCAGGCCGGGACAGGGGGCTTTGAACACTGAAGCTTTCTTT.

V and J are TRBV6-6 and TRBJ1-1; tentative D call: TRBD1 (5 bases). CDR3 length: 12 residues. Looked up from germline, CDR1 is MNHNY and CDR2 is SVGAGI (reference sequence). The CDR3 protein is CMTALAGTEAFF. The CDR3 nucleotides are TGTATGACAGCCTTGGCGGGGACTGAAGCTTTCTTT.

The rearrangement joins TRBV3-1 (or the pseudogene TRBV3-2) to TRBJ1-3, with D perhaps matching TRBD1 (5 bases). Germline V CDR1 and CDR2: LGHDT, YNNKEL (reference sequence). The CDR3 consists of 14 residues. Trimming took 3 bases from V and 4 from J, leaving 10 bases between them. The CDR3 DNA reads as TGTGCCAGCAGCCACCAGGGTGAAGGAAACACCATATATTTT. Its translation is CASSHQGEGNTIYF.

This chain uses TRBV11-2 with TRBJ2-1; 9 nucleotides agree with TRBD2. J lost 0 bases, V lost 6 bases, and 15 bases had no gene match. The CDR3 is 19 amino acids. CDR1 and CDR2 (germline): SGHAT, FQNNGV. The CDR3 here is CASRGPASGARSSYNEQFF. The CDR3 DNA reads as TGTGCCAGCAGGGGCCCGGCTAGCGGGGCGAGAAGCTCCTACAATGAGCAGTTCTTC. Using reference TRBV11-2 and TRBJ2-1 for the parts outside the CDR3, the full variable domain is EAGVAQSPRYKIIEKRQSVAFWCNPISGHATLYWYQQILGQGPKLLIQFQNNGVVDDSQLPKDRFSAERLKGVDSTLKIQPAKLEDSAVYLCASRGPASGARSSYNEQFFGPGTRLTVL.

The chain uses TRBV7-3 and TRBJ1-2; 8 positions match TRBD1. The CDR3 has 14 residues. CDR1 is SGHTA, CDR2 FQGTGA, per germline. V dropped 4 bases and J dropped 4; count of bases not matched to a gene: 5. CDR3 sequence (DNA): TGTGCCAGCAGCTATGACAGGGGAGGCTATGGCTACACCTTC. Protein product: CASSYDRGGYGYTF.

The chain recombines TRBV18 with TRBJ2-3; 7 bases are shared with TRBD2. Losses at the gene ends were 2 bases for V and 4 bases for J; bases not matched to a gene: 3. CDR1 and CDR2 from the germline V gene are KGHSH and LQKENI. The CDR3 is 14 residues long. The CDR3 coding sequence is TGTGCCAGCTCACCAGGGGGGGGTGCAGATACGCAGTATTTT. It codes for CASSPGGGADTQYF.

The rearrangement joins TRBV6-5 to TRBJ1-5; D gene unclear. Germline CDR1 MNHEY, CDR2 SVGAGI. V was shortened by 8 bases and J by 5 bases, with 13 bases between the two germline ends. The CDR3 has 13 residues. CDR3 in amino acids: CASGEPGDQPQHF. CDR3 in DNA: TGTGCCAGCGGAGAGCCGGGAGATCAGCCCCAGCATTTT.

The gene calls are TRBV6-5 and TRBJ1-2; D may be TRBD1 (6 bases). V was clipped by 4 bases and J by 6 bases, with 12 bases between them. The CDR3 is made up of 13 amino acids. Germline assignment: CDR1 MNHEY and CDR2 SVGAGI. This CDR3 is CASSLTGADGYTF. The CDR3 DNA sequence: TGTGCCAGCAGTTTGACAGGCGCGGATGGCTACACCTTC.

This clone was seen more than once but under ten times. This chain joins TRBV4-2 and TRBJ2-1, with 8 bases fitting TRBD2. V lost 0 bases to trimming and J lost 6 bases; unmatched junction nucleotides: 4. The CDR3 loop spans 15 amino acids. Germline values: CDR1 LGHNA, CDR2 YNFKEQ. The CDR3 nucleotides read TGTGCCAGCAGCCAAGATAGGGGGACTAGCAATGAGCAGTTCTTC. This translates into CASSQDRGTSNEQFF.

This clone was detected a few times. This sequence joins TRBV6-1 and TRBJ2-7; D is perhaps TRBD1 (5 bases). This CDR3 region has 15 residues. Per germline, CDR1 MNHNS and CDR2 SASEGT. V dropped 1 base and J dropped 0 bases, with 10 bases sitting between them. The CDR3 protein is CASSEEAGNSYEQYF. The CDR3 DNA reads TGTGCCAGCAGTGAAGAGGCAGGGAACTCCTACGAGCAGTACTTC.

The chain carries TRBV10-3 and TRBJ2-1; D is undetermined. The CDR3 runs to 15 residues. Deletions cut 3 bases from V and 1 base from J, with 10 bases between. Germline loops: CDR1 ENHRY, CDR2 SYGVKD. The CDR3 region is CAISEEQLSYNEQFF. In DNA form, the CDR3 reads TGTGCCATCAGTGAAGAACAGTTGTCCTACAATGAGCAGTTCTTC.

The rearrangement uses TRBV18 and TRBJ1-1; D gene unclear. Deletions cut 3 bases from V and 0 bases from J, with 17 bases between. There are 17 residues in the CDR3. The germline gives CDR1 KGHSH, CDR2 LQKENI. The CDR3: CASSPYTGAFVNTEAFF. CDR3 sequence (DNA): TGTGCCAGCTCACCCTACACGGGTGCTTTCGTGAACACTGAAGCTTTCTTT.

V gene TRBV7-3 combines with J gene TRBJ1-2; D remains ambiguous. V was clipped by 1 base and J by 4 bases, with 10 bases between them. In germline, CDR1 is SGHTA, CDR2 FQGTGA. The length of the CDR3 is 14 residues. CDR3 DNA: TGTGCCAGCAGCTTAAGGGCTGACGGCTATGGCTACACCTTC. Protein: CASSLRADGYGYTF.

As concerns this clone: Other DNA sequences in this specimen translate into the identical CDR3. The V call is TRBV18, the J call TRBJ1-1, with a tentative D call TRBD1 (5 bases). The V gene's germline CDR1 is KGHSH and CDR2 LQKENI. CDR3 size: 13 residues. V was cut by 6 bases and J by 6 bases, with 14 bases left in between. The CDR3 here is CASSLGQGAEAFF. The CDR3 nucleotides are TGTGCCAGCTCCCTAGGCCAGGGTGCTGAAGCTTTCTTT. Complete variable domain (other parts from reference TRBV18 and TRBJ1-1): NAGVMQNPRHLVRRRGQEARLRCSPMKGHSHVYWYRQLPEEGLKFMVYLQKENIIDESGMPKERFSAEFPKEGPSILRIQQVVRGDSAAYFCASSLGQGAEAFFGQGTRLTVV.

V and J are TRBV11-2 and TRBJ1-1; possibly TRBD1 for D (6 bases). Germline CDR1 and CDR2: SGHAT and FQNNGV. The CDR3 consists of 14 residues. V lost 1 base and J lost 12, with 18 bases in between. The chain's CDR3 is CASSLGSGTGLTFF. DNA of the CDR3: TGTGCCAGCAGCTTAGGATCGGGTACAGGGCTAACTTTCTTT.

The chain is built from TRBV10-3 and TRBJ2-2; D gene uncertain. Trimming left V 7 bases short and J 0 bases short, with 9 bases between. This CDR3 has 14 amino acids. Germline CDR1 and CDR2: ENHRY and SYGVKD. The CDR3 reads CAINWAANTGELFF. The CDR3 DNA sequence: TGTGCCATCAATTGGGCCGCGAACACCGGGGAGCTGTTTTTT.

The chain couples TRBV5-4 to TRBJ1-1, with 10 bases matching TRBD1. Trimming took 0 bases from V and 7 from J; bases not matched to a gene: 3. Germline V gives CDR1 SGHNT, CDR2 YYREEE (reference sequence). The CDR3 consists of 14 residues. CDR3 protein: CASSLATGGLEAFF. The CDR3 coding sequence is TGTGCCAGCAGCTTGGCGACAGGGGGCCTTGAAGCTTTCTTT. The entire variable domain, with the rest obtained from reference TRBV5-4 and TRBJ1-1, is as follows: ETGVTQSPTHLIKTRGQQVTLRCSSQSGHNTVSWYQQALGQGPQFIFQYYREEENGRGNFPPRFSGLQFPNYSSELNVNALELDDSALYLCASSLATGGLEAFFGQGTRLTVV.

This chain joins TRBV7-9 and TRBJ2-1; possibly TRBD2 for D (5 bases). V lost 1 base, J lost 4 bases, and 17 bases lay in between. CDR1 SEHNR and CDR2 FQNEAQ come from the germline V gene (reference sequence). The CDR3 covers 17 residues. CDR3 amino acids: CASSLGASVGAYNEQFF. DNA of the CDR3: TGTGCCAGCAGCTTAGGGGCCTCCGTGGGAGCTTACAATGAGCAGTTCTTC. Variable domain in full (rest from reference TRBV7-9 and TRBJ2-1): DTGVSQNPRHKITKRGQNVTFRCDPISEHNRLYWYRQTLGQGPEFLTYFQNEAQLEKSRLLSDRFSAERPKGSFSTLEIQRTEQGDSAMYLCASSLGASVGAYNEQFFGPGTRLTVL.

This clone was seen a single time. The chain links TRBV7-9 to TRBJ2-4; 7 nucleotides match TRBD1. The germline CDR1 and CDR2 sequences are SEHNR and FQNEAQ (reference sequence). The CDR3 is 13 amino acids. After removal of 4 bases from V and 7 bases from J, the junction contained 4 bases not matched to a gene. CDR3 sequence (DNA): TGTGCCAGCAGCTCGACAGGGTCCAACATTCAGTACTTC. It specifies CASSSTGSNIQYF.

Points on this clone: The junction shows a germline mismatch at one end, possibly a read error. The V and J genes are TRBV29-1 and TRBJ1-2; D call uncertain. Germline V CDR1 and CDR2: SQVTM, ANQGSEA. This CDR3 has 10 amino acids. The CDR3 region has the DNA TGCAGCGCCGCTAACGATGGCTACACCTTC. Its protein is CSAANDGYTF.

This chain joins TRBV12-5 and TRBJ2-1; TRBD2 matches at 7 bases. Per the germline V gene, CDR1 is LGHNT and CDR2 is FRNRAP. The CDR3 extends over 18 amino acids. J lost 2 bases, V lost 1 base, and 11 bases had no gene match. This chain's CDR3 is CASGLATVGGSTYNEQFF. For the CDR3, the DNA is TGTGCTAGTGGTTTGGCCACCGTGGGGGGGAGTACCTACAATGAGCAGTTCTTC.

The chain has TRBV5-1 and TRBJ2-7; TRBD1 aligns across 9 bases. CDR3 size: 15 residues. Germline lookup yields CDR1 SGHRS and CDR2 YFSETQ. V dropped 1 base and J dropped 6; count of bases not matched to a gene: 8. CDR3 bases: TGCGCCAGCAGCTTGAATACAGGGGGCGCGGCCGAGCAGTACTTC. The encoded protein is CASSLNTGGAAEQYF.

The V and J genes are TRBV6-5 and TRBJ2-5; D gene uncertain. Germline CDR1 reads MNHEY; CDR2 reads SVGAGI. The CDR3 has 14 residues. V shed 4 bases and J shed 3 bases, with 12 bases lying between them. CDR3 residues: CASSSTYNEETQYF. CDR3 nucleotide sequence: TGTGCCAGCAGTTCGACATATAATGAAGAGACCCAGTACTTC.

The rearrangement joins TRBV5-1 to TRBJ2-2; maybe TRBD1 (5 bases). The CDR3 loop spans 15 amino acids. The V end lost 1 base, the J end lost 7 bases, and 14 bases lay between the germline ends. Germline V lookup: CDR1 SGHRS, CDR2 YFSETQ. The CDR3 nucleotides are TGCGCCAGCAGCTTGTTATTAGGGGCCGTCGGGGAGCTGTTTTTT. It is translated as CASSLLLGAVGELFF.